Below, 11 T cell receptor beta chains from the same sample are listed, as sequenced in a study of T cell responses to AZD1222 COVID-19 vaccine. Repertoires were generated with immunoSEQ multiplex PCR, while TCRdb's copy carries only in-frame clones and drops some. The table shows about 100,000 clones, with nearly 90% occurring only once. Sequenced here: peripheral blood, sampled 28 days after the second AZD1222 dose. The receptors shown here come from an adult who received the AZD1222 COVID-19 vaccine.

The gene calls are TRBV4-1 and TRBJ1-3; 11 bases line up with TRBD1. V dropped 2 bases and J dropped 5; count of bases not matched to a gene: 5. Germline CDR1 MGHRA, CDR2 YSYEKL. The CDR3 has 16 residues. The CDR3 coding sequence is TGCGCCAGCAGCCAACCGGGACAGGGGGAGAGAAACACCATATATTTT. This encodes CASSQPGQGERNTIYF.

The chain recombines TRBV25-1 with TRBJ1-2, with D hard to call. The ends were cut back, 3 bases at V and 1 base at J, with 6 bases in the middle. The CDR3 has 13 residues. Germline lookup yields CDR1 MGHDK and CDR2 SYGVNS. The CDR3 region has the DNA TGTGCCAGCAGTGACGGAGTTAACTATGGCTACACCTTC. Protein product: CASSDGVNYGYTF.

The J gene is TRBJ1-6, the V gene TRBV7-2, with D hard to call. The length of the CDR3 is 15 residues. V shed 5 bases and J shed 4 bases, with 12 bases lying between them. CDR1 and CDR2 (germline): SGHTA, FQGNSA. This CDR3 reads CASSNFIGYNSPLHF. The CDR3 DNA reads TGTGCCAGCAGCAATTTTATCGGATATAATTCACCCCTCCACTTT.

The chain carries TRBV5-1 and TRBJ2-1, with TRBD2 matching 13 bases. Germline trimming cut 4 bases from V and 6 bases from J; bases unmatched to any gene: 10. The CDR3 loop spans 17 amino acids. Germline CDR1 is SGHRS and CDR2 is YFSETQ. CDR3 amino acids: CASSLGTSGASGNEQFF. The CDR3, as DNA: TGCGCCAGCAGCCTAGGGACTAGCGGGGCCTCCGGCAATGAGCAGTTCTTC.

This chain connects TRBV6-5 to TRBJ2-1; tentatively, D is TRBD1 (7 bases). CDR1 is MNHEY, CDR2 SVGAGI, per germline. The CDR3 contains 15 residues. V dropped 6 bases and J dropped 4 bases, with 16 bases sitting between them. The CDR3 protein is CASRPTRDSYNEQFF. The CDR3 region has the DNA TGTGCCAGCAGACCTACGCGGGACAGTTACAATGAGCAGTTCTTC.

The chain recombines TRBV4-3 with TRBJ2-7; 10 nucleotides agree with TRBD1. The ends lost 0 bases at V and 3 bases at J; junction bases unmatched: 5. CDR3 length: 16 residues. Germline values: CDR1 LGHNA, CDR2 YSLEER. The CDR3, as DNA: TGCGCCAGCAGCCAAGATGGGACAGGGGCCCTCTACGAGCAGTACTTC. Translation gives CASSQDGTGALYEQYF.

This clone was observed a single time. The chain has TRBV18 and TRBJ1-4; D is unresolved. The V end lost 4 bases, the J end lost 5 bases, and 8 bases lay between the germline ends. Germline CDR1 and CDR2: KGHSH and LQKENI. The CDR3 has 13 amino acids. DNA for the CDR3: TGTGCCAGCTCACGAGCCGAGAATGAAAAACTGTTTTTT. Protein product: CASSRAENEKLFF.

The chain combines TRBV5-1 with TRBJ2-7; 10 nucleotides match TRBD2. V lost 4 bases, J lost 4 bases, and 8 bases stayed unmatched. The CDR3 loop spans 15 amino acids. In germline, CDR1 is SGHRS, CDR2 YFSETQ. Written as DNA, the CDR3 is TGCGCCAGCAGCCGAGATAGCGGGGGGTATTACGAGCAGTACTTC. Translated, it gives CASSRDSGGYYEQYF. Variable domain in full (rest from reference TRBV5-1 and TRBJ2-7): KAGVTQTPRYLIKTRGQQVTLSCSPISGHRSVSWYQQTPGQGLQFLFEYFSETQRNKGNFPGRFSGRQFSNSRSEMNVSTLELGDSALYLCASSRDSGGYYEQYFGPGTRLTVT.

This clone showed up just once. V usage is TRBV7-2 and J usage is TRBJ1-2; D possibly corresponds to TRBD1 (5 bases). The CDR3 spans 13 residues. The V end lost 1 base, the J end lost 6 bases, and 9 bases lay between the germline ends. The germline CDR1 and CDR2 sequences are SGHTA and FQGNSA. This CDR3 is CASSLVGGDGYTF. The CDR3 DNA reads as TGTGCCAGCAGCTTAGTTGGGGGGGATGGCTACACCTTC. Combining the CDR3 with reference TRBV7-2 and TRBJ1-2 gives the whole variable domain GAGVSQSPSNKVTEKGKDVELRCDPISGHTALYWYRQSLGQGLEFLIYFQGNSAPDKSGLPSDRFSAERTGGSVSTLTIQRTQQEDSAVYLCASSLVGGDGYTFGSGTRLTVV.

This chain links TRBV4-3 with TRBJ1-1; D remains unclear. The CDR3 covers 13 residues. V dropped 1 base and J dropped 7 bases, with 10 bases sitting between them. The germline V gene has CDR1 LGHNA and CDR2 YSLEER. CDR3: CASSQVKGVEAFF. The CDR3 region has the DNA TGCGCCAGCAGCCAAGTCAAGGGTGTTGAAGCTTTCTTT.

V gene TRBV23-1 combines with J gene TRBJ2-1, with TRBD1 identical over 7 bases. TRBV23-1 is reported as an ORF; its role is uncertain. The CDR3 is 13 amino acids. V shed 9 bases and J 5 bases; nucleotides not matched to a gene: 7. CDR3 residues: CARGTAAHNEQFF. The CDR3 nucleotides are TGCGCCAGAGGGACAGCCGCTCACAATGAGCAGTTCTTC.